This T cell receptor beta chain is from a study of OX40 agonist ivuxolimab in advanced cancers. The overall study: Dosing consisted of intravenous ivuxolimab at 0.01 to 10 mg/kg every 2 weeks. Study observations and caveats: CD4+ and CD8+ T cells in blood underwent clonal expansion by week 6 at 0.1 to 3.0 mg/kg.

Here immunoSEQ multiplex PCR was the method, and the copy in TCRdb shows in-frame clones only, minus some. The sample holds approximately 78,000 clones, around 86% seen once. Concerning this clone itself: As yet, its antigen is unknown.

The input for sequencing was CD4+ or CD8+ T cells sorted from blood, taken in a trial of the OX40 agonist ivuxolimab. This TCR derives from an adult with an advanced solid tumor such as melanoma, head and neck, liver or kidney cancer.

As DNA, the CDR3 is TGTGCCAGCAGCTTCTGGGGGCAGGGGGCCTATGGCTACACCTTC. It encodes CASSFWGQGAYGYTF. The V gene is TRBV5-4, the J gene TRBJ1-2; TRBD1 agrees at 8 bases. The germline CDR1 and CDR2 sequences are SGHNT and YYREEE (reference sequence). With V trimmed by 2 bases and J by 4 bases, 7 bases remained unmatched. This CDR3 spans 15 amino acids. Full variable domain (missing parts from reference TRBV5-4 and TRBJ1-2): ETGVTQSPTHLIKTRGQQVTLRCSSQSGHNTVSWYQQALGQGPQFIFQYYREEENGRGNFPPRFSGLQFPNYSSELNVNALELDDSALYLCASSFWGQGAYGYTFGSGTRLTVV.